The rows below give T cell receptor beta chains drawn from one sample of a study of blood T cell repertoires in COVID-19. Assay: immunoSEQ multiplex PCR; the TCRdb copy retains only in-frame clones and omits some. The table includes approximately 400,000 clones, about 90% detected once. Sequences were obtained from PBMCs or T cells enriched from blood (not recorded which). The receptors shown here come from a man under 40 who had recovered from COVID-19. Both conserved end residues are part of each CDR3. D genes are given only for firm matches. Where a row states a size, it is once, few, many or the class of an expanded clone; other rows omit it.

size | J | V | D | DNA | CDR3
once | TRBJ1-5 | TRBV23-1 | . | . | CATYRCSNQPQHF
. | TRBJ2-3 | TRBV10-3 | . | TGTGCCATCAGTGAGTCGGCGGGCATGGGCACAGATACGCAGTATTTT | CAISESAGMGTDTQYF
. | TRBJ1-4 | TRBV4-3 | . | TGCGCCAGCAGTACCATCAGGGGAACAACTAATGAAAAACTGTTTTTT | CASSTIRGTTNEKLFF
. | TRBJ1-1 | TRBV4-1 | TRBD1 | TGCGCCAGCAGCCTTCCGACAGGGAGCACTGAAGCTTTCTTT | CASSLPTGSTEAFF
. | TRBJ1-3 | TRBV6-1 | . | TGTGCCAGCAGTGATAGCTTAGGTTCTGGAAACACCATATATTTT | CASSDSLGSGNTIYF
. | TRBJ2-4 | TRBV29-1 | TRBD1 | TGCAGCGTTATTCCGGGACAGAAGGTTTGGGGGATTCAGTACTTC | CSVIPGQKVWGIQYF
once | TRBJ2-2 | TRBV4-1 | . | TGCGCCAGCAGCCAAGATGAGGTGAACACCGGGGAGCTGTTTTTT | CASSQDEVNTGELFF
. | TRBJ2-7 | TRBV7-9 | . | TGTGCCAGCAGTTCTGGAGCGGTTAGCTCCTACGAGCAGTACTTC | CASSSGAVSSYEQYF
. | TRBJ1-4 | TRBV5-6 | . | TGTGCCAGCAGCTTGGTGGGGGCGGCTAATGAAAAACTGTTTTTT | CASSLVGAANEKLFF
once | TRBJ1-6 | TRBV5-4 | TRBD1 | TGTGCCAGCAGCAAAACCGGGGGACAGGCAGGGTCACCCCTCCACTTT | CASSKTGGQAGSPLHF
. | TRBJ1-6 | TRBV5-4 | TRBD1 | TGTGCCAGCAGCTCCGGGACAGGGAATAATTCACCCCTCCACTTT | CASSSGTGNNSPLHF
. | TRBJ2-1 | TRBV29-1 | TRBD1 | TGCAGCGTTGAAGACCGACAGGGGGCGGACAATGAGCAGTTCTTC | CSVEDRQGADNEQFF
. | TRBJ2-2 | TRBV7-9 | TRBD1 | TGTGCCAGCAGTCACTTCAAAGACAGGGGAAACACCGGGGAGCTGTTTTTT | CASSHFKDRGNTGELFF
once | TRBJ1-2 | TRBV4-2 | TRBD1 | TGTGCCAGCAGCCCAGAGGGACAGACGTATGGCTACACCTTC | CASSPEGQTYGYTF
. | TRBJ1-1 | TRBV6-5 | . | TGTGCCAGCAGTTACTCTAGGAGGGCTGAAGCTTTCTTT | CASSYSRRAEAFF
. | TRBJ1-5 | TRBV19 | . | TGTGCCAGTAGTATAGATCGGGATCAGCCCCAGCATTTT | CASSIDRDQPQHF
. | TRBJ1-2 | TRBV18 | . | TGTGCCAGCTCACCACCGCAGGGTCACTATGGCTACACCTTC | CASSPPQGHYGYTF
. | TRBJ1-2 | TRBV19 | . | TGTGCCAGTAAAAACCACAGGGCTAACTATGGCTACACCTTC | CASKNHRANYGYTF
. | TRBJ2-2 | TRBV27 | TRBD1 | TGTGCCAGCAGTTCCGACAGGGGGGCCGGGGAGCTGTTTTTT | CASSSDRGAGELFF
. | TRBJ2-7 | TRBV19 | . | TGTGCCAGTAGTATTGACAGTTCAACCTACGAGCAGTACTTC | CASSIDSSTYEQYF
once | TRBJ1-5 | TRBV2 | . | TGTGCCAGCAGTGAAGGACAGGACAATCAGCCCCAGCATTTT | CASSEGQDNQPQHF
. | TRBJ1-2 | TRBV18 | . | TGTGCCAGCTCACAGGCAGGGTCCCCCCGGGCTTATGGCTACACCTTC | CASSQAGSPRAYGYTF
. | TRBJ1-6 | TRBV4-3 | TRBD1 | TGCGCCAGCAGCCAATTACAGGGGATCGATTCACCCCTCCACTTT | CASSQLQGIDSPLHF
. | TRBJ1-5 | TRBV25-1 | . | TGTGCCAGCAGGGGGCAGGGCAATCAGCCCCAGCATTTT | CASRGQGNQPQHF